The 14 T cell receptor beta chains in this list originate from one sample, sequenced in a study of OX40 agonist ivuxolimab in advanced cancers. The method was immunoSEQ multiplex PCR; TCRdb's version includes in-frame clones alone and lacks a portion of them. The data contain 77,000 or so clones, 90% of them seen just once; the ten biggest clones take up approximately 2%. Sequenced material: CD4+ or CD8+ T cells sorted from blood, taken in a trial of the OX40 agonist ivuxolimab. These receptor sequences come from an adult with an advanced solid tumor such as melanoma, head and neck, liver or kidney cancer.

This chain links TRBV6-6 with TRBJ1-2, with a possible D match to TRBD1 (5 bases). CDR1 and CDR2 (germline): MNHNY, SVGAGI (reference sequence). The CDR3 has 14 amino acids. Trimming took 6 bases from V and 3 from J, leaving 14 bases between them. The CDR3 loop is CASRDRGRDYGYTF. The DNA for the CDR3 is TGTGCCAGCAGGGACCGGGGACGGGACTATGGCTACACCTTC.

V usage is TRBV10-1 and J usage is TRBJ1-1; D remains ambiguous. Per the germline V gene, CDR1 is WNHNN and CDR2 is SYGVQD (reference sequence). Between the trimmed V and J ends, which lost 0 bases and 10 bases, there was a span of 15 bases. CDR3 length: 14 amino acids. DNA for the CDR3: TGCGCCAGCAGTGAGTCGAACCTAGGGCCCGGAGCTTTCTTT. This gives the protein CASSESNLGPGAFF.

The count of this clone is one. The chain couples TRBV28 to TRBJ2-1, with a possible D match to TRBD2 (6 bases). Between the trimmed V and J ends, which lost 1 base and 14 bases, there was a span of 15 bases. Germline V gene lookup returns CDR1 MDHEN and CDR2 SYDVKM. The CDR3 covers 13 residues. The CDR3 sequence: CASSLSGPREKFF. CDR3 bases: TGTGCCAGCAGTTTATCTGGCCCCCGGGAGAAGTTCTTC.

V and J are TRBV4-3 and TRBJ2-7, with 9 bases identical to TRBD1. Germline CDR1 and CDR2: LGHNA and YSLEER. This CDR3 spans 16 amino acids. J lost 3 bases, V lost 4 bases, and 10 bases had no gene match. In nucleotides, the CDR3 is TGCGCCAGCAGCCCGACCCGGACAGGGGAGTTCTACGAGCAGTACTTC. Amino acids: CASSPTRTGEFYEQYF.

J is TRBJ1-2 and V is TRBV28, with D unresolved. The germline V gene has CDR1 MDHEN and CDR2 SYDVKM. Trimming removed 4 bases from V and 4 bases from J, with 16 bases in between. This CDR3 region has 15 residues. The CDR3 loop reads CASSSWREWGYGYTF. CDR3 nucleotides: TGTGCCAGCAGTTCCTGGAGGGAGTGGGGCTATGGCTACACCTTC.

The chain couples TRBV11-2 to TRBJ2-7; D is perhaps TRBD2 (5 bases). The CDR3 consists of 14 residues. Germline V gives CDR1 SGHAT, CDR2 FQNNGV. Between the trimmed V and J ends, which lost 1 base and 0 bases, there was a span of 7 bases. The CDR3 region has the DNA TGTGCCAGCAGCTTAGGGAGGTACTCCTACGAGCAGTACTTC. Translated: CASSLGRYSYEQYF.

This clone was picked up a small number of times. The chain couples TRBV4-3 to TRBJ2-7, with D perhaps matching TRBD2 (6 bases). CDR3 length: 14 amino acids. From germline, CDR1 is LGHNA and CDR2 YSLEER. V lost 3 bases and J 4 bases, leaving 13 bases between the germline ends. CDR3 sequence (DNA): TGCGCCAGCAGCCAGATGGGACTTCCATACGAGCAGTACTTC. This gives the protein CASSQMGLPYEQYF.

This chain links TRBV5-4 with TRBJ2-3; tentatively, D is TRBD2 (6 bases). Germline V gene data show CDR1 as SGHNT and CDR2 as YYREEE (reference sequence). CDR3 length equals 17 residues. Deletions cut 2 bases from V and 1 base from J, with 17 bases between. CDR3 DNA: TGTGCCAGCAGCTTCACCCTTAGCGGTCTTGGCACAGATACGCAGTATTTT. Amino acids: CASSFTLSGLGTDTQYF.

The CDR3 loop reads CASSLVGPNYNEQFF. The CDR3 DNA reads as TGCGCCAGCAGCTTGGTGGGACCCAACTACAATGAGCAGTTCTTC. J is TRBJ2-1 and V is TRBV5-1; either TRBD1 or TRBD2 may supply D (5 bases each). V lost 0 bases and J 3 bases, leaving 10 bases between the germline ends. The CDR3 is made up of 15 amino acids. The germline CDR1 and CDR2 sequences are SGHRS and YFSETQ.

This clone was seen only a few times. V usage is TRBV6-4 and J usage is TRBJ2-3; 7 positions match TRBD1. The ends lost 2 bases at V and 4 bases at J; junction bases unmatched: 6. The germline V gene encodes CDR1 MRHNA and CDR2 SNTAGT. CDR3 size: 15 residues. CDR3 sequence reads: CASSDRGHRSDTQYF. CDR3 nucleotides: TGTGCCAGCAGTGACAGGGGGCATCGATCAGATACGCAGTATTTT.

The chain is built from TRBV10-3 and TRBJ2-5; 8 nucleotides align to TRBD2. The CDR3 contains 15 residues. Germline CDR1 is ENHRY and CDR2 is SYGVKD. The V and J ends lost 0 bases and 4 bases, in that order; junction bases with no gene match: 4. The CDR3: CAISESGGARETQYF. CDR3 bases: TGTGCCATCAGTGAGTCCGGGGGGGCGAGAGAGACCCAGTACTTC.

CDR3 sequence: CASGWWNTDTQYF. The CDR3 DNA reads as TGTGCCAGCGGTTGGTGGAACACAGATACGCAGTATTTT. J is TRBJ2-3 and V is TRBV27; unclear D gene. In germline, CDR1 is MNHEY, CDR2 SMNVEV (reference sequence). The CDR3 spans 13 residues. V was cut by 8 bases and J by 2 bases, with 11 bases left in between.

The rearrangement joins TRBV4-2 to TRBJ2-1; either TRBD1 or TRBD2 may supply D (7 bases each). The CDR3 has 16 residues. Germline-derived CDR1 and CDR2 are LGHNA and YNFKEQ. Deletions cut 5 bases from V and 6 bases from J, with 20 bases between. Written as DNA, the CDR3 is TGTGCCAGCAGCAGAGGGGGCGGGGGAGGTGGCAATGAGCAGTTCTTC. Its translation: CASSRGGGGGGNEQFF.

This clone occurred a few times. The chain couples TRBV19 to TRBJ1-2, with D maybe TRBD1 (6 bases). The germline CDR1 and CDR2 sequences are LNHDA and SQIVND (reference sequence). V was trimmed by 6 bases and J by 8 bases, leaving 25 bases between them. The CDR3 sequence is 16 residues long. The CDR3 DNA reads TGTGCCAGTAGGGACCTGAGGAGAGAACAGGGTGACGGCTACACCTTC. It encodes CASRDLRREQGDGYTF.